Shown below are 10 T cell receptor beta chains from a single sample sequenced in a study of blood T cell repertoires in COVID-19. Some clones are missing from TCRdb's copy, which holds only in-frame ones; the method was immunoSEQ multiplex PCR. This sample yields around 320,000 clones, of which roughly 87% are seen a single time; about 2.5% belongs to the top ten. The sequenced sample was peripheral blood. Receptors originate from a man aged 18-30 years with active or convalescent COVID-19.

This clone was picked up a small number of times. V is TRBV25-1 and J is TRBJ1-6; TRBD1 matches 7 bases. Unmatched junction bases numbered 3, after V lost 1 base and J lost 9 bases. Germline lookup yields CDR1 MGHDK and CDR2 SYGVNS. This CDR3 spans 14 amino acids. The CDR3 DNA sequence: TGTGCCAGCAGTGAATCAGGGGGGAGTTCACCCCTCCACTTT. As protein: CASSESGGSSPLHF.

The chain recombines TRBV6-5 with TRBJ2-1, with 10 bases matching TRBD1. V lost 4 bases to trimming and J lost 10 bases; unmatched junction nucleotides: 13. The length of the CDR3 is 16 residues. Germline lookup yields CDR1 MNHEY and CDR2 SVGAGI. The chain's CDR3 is CASSFLRDRGLAEQFF. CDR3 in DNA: TGTGCCAGCAGTTTTCTCCGGGACAGGGGTTTAGCCGAGCAGTTCTTC.

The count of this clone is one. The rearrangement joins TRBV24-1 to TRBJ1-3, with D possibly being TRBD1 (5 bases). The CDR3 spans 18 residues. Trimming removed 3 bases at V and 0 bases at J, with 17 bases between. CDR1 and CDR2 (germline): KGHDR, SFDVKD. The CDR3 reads CATSDPLVWDYSGNTIYF. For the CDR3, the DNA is TGTGCCACCAGTGATCCACTCGTGTGGGACTACTCTGGAAACACCATATATTTT.

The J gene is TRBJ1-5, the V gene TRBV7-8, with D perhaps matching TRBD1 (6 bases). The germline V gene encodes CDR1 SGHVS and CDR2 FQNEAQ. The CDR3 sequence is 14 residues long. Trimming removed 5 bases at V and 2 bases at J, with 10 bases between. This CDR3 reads CASSPQGGNQPQHF. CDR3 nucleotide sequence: TGTGCCAGCAGCCCACAGGGAGGCAATCAGCCCCAGCATTTT.

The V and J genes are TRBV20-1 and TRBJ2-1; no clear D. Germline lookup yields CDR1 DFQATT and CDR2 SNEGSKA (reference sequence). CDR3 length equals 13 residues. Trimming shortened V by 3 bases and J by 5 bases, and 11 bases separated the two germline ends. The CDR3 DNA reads TGCAGTGCTAGTTCCAGACTGCACAATGAGCAGTTCTTC. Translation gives CSASSRLHNEQFF.

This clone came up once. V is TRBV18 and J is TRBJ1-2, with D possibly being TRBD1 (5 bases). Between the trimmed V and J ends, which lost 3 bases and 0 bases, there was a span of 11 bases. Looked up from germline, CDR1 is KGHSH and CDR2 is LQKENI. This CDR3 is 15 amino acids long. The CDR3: CASSPTGIANYGYTF. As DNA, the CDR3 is TGTGCCAGCTCACCCACAGGAATAGCTAACTATGGCTACACCTTC.

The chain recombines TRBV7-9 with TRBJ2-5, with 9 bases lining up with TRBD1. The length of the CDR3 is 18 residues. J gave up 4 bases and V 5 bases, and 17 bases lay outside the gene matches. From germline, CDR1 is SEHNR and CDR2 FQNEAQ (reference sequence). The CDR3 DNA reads TGTGCCAGCAGCCTCACACTACTGCGGGACAGGGTAGGAGAGACCCAGTACTTC. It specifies CASSLTLLRDRVGETQYF.

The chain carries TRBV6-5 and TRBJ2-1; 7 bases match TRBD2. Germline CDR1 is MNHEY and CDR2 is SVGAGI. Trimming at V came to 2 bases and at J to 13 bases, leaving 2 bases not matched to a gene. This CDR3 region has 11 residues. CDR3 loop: CASSYGRGQFF. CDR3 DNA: TGTGCCAGCAGTTACGGGAGGGGTCAGTTCTTC.

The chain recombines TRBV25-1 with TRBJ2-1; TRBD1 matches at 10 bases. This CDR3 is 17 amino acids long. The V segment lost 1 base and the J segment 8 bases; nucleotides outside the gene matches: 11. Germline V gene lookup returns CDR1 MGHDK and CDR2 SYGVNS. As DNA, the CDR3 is TGTGCCAGCAGTGAATTGTTATGGGACAGGGGTATCGATGAGCAGTTCTTC. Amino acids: CASSELLWDRGIDEQFF.

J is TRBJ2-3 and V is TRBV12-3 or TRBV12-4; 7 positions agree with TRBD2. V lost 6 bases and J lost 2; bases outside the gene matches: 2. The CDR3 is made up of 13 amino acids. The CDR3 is CASRGTTTDTQYF. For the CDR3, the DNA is TGTGCCAGCAGGGGGACTACCACAGATACGCAGTATTTT.